This T cell receptor beta chain was obtained from a study of cytomegalovirus exposure and HLA in healthy donors. Overall study results and limits: Later genetic work tied a missense DCLRE1C variant to beta-chain V and J trimming. Highest at DRB1 and lowest at HLA-C, TCR association rates differed among HLA loci in a later analysis. HLA alleles showed associations with fewer than 20,000 TCR beta sequences in a later analysis, at a 0.05 false discovery rate.

Note on this clone: The antigen remains unidentified.

It was with 60 Vbeta and 13 Jbeta primers that the PCR ran. The repertoire was sequenced with immunoSEQ multiplex PCR; TCRdb's copy has only in-frame clones and lacks some. The sample records some 120,000 clones, roughly 74% being singletons. With 5 bases removed from V and 7 bases from J, the gap between germline ends came to 14 bases. The CDR3 consists of 13 residues. Germline V gene data show CDR1 as MDHEN and CDR2 as SYDVKM. The specimen was PBMCs. J is TRBJ1-2 and V is TRBV28, with a weak D call TRBD1 (6 bases). The TCR was taken from a woman between 50 and 59 years old in good health and CMV-seropositive. The CDR3 region is CASSLTGSSGYTF. CDR3 nucleotide sequence: TGTGCCAGCAGTCTTACAGGGAGTAGTGGCTACACCTTC.